This is a list of T cell receptor beta chains from one sample in a study of shared clonotypes between healthy human individuals. TCRdb's table, derived via immunoSEQ multiplex PCR, lists solely in-frame clones and lacks some. The table has 950,000 to 1,100,000 clones, about 80% seen once; the top ten hold 1.2% to 1.5%. Material for sequencing was memory CD4+ T cells sorted from blood. All receptors derive from a man between 18 and 35 years old in good health. CDR3s include the opening cysteine and the closing phenylalanine or tryptophan. The D gene is left open where the match is weak. Where a row states a size, it is once, few, many or the class of an expanded clone; other rows omit it.

clone size	V gene	D gene	J gene	CDR3 protein	CDR3 DNA
.	TRBV5-1	.	TRBJ1-5	CASSAGTGNQPQHF	TGCGCCAGCAGCGCGGGGACGGGAAATCAGCCCCAGCATTTT
once	TRBV6-6	.	TRBJ2-7	CASRSGTNTYGQYF	TGTGCCAGCAGGTCCGGGACAAACACCTACGGGCAGTACTTC
.	TRBV7-9	TRBD1	TRBJ2-1	CASSLFRQGNNEQFF	TGTGCCAGCAGCTTATTCCGACAGGGAAACAATGAGCAGTTCTTC
few	TRBV6-1	TRBD2	TRBJ2-2	CASSEDGRVTGELFF	TGTGCCAGCAGTGAAGACGGGAGGGTCACCGGGGAGCTGTTTTTT
.	TRBV4-1	.	TRBJ2-5	CASSQTPGRGAAQYF	TGCGCCAGCAGCCAAACTCCGGGTCGAGGTGCGGCCCAGTACTTC
.	TRBV19	.	TRBJ1-1	CASSPRDPNTEAFF	TGTGCCAGTAGTCCACGGGACCCCAACACTGAAGCTTTCTTT
.	TRBV20-1	.	TRBJ2-1	CSARFESRQFF	TGCAGTGCTAGATTCGAGAGTAGGCAGTTCTTC
.	TRBV11-2	.	TRBJ2-7	CASSFGDFNWYF	TGTGCCAGCAGCTTCGGCGACTTCAATTGGTACTTC
.	TRBV18	.	TRBJ1-4	CASSPEEGRKNEKLFF	TGTGCCAGCTCACCCGAAGAGGGACGGAAAAATGAAAAACTGTTTTTT
few	TRBV19	TRBD2	TRBJ2-5	CASSIRLAGGLQETQYF	TGTGCCAGTAGTATAAGGCTAGCGGGAGGTCTGCAAGAGACCCAGTACTTC
.	TRBV25-1	TRBD2	TRBJ2-7	CASSREGTGPYEQYF	TGTGCCAGCAGTAGGGAGGGTACGGGACCCTACGAGCAGTACTTC
.	TRBV14	.	TRBJ1-3	CASSQVGGNTIYF	TGTGCCAGCAGCCAAGTAGGAGGAAACACCATATATTTT
.	TRBV15	.	TRBJ1-3	CATSRDRSPFIYF	TGTGCCACCAGCAGAGACCGGAGCCCTTTCATATATTTT
.	TRBV5-1	.	TRBJ1-1	CASSLIGSLNTEAFF	TGCGCCAGCAGCTTAATAGGTTCTTTGAACACTGAAGCTTTCTTT
.	TRBV28	.	TRBJ2-5	CASSFAGWGETQYF	TGTGCCAGCAGTTTCGCGGGGTGGGGGGAGACCCAGTACTTC
few	TRBV11-3	TRBD2	TRBJ2-1	CASSPRGEALYNEQFF	TGTGCCAGCAGCCCCCGGGGGGAAGCCCTGTACAATGAGCAGTTCTTC
.	TRBV11-2	TRBD1	TRBJ2-1	CASSLGGTGSGNEQFF	TGTGCCAGCAGCTTAGGAGGGACAGGGTCAGGCAATGAGCAGTTCTTC
few	TRBV4-3	.	TRBJ2-3	CASSQERRATDTQYF	TGCGCCAGCAGCCAAGAAAGGAGGGCCACAGATACGCAGTATTTT
.	TRBV18	.	TRBJ1-2	CASSYGGDLPNYGYTF	TGTGCCAGCTCGTATGGAGGGGACCTTCCTAACTATGGCTACACCTTC
once	TRBV11-2	.	TRBJ1-4	CASSPNWAGAEKLFF	TGTGCCAGCAGCCCAAATTGGGCAGGGGCGGAAAAACTGTTTTTT
.	TRBV10-3	.	TRBJ1-6	CAIRSGTVVKDNSPLHF	TGTGCCATCAGGTCCGGGACGGTTGTTAAAGATAATTCACCCCTCCACTTT
few	TRBV27	.	TRBJ1-5	CASSLNIDQPQHF	TGTGCCAGCTCCCTAAATATCGATCAGCCCCAGCATTTT
.	TRBV21-1	.	TRBJ2-2	CASSKDASIHTNTGELFF	TGTGCCAGCAGCAAAGATGCTAGCATACATACGAACACCGGGGAGCTGTTTTTT
.	TRBV27	.	TRBJ1-5	CASSPDRSGMSNQPQHF	TGTGCCAGCAGTCCTGATCGGTCGGGGATGAGCAATCAGCCCCAGCATTTT
.	TRBV9	TRBD2	TRBJ2-5	CASSVSGMGGETQYF	TGTGCCAGCAGCGTTAGCGGGATGGGAGGAGAGACCCAGTACTTC
.	TRBV28	TRBD2	TRBJ2-3	CASSVLAGGDTQYF	TGTGCCAGCAGTGTCCTAGCGGGGGGAGATACGCAGTATTTT
.	TRBV4-3	.	TRBJ2-1	CASSQEYLPGLRSSYNEQFF	TGCGCCAGCAGCCAGGAATACCTCCCGGGACTTCGAAGCTCCTACAATGAGCAGTTCTTC
.	TRBV18	.	TRBJ1-1	CASSPVQGSFEAFF	TGTGCCAGCTCACCAGTACAGGGCTCTTTTGAAGCTTTCTTT
few	TRBV11-2	TRBD2	TRBJ2-7	CASSLVAGLYEQYF	TGTGCCAGCAGCTTAGTAGCGGGTCTCTACGAGCAGTACTTC
.	TRBV27	TRBD1	TRBJ1-2	CASRLLGQASNYGYTF	TGTGCCAGCAGACTCCTGGGACAGGCCTCAAACTATGGCTACACCTTC
few	TRBV4-2	TRBD2	TRBJ2-3	CASSQWASGDTDTQYF	TGTGCCAGCAGCCAGTGGGCTAGCGGAGACACAGATACGCAGTATTTT
.	TRBV5-4	.	TRBJ2-1	CASSLGGHHYNEQFF	TGTGCCAGCAGCTTGGGAGGACACCACTACAATGAGCAGTTCTTC